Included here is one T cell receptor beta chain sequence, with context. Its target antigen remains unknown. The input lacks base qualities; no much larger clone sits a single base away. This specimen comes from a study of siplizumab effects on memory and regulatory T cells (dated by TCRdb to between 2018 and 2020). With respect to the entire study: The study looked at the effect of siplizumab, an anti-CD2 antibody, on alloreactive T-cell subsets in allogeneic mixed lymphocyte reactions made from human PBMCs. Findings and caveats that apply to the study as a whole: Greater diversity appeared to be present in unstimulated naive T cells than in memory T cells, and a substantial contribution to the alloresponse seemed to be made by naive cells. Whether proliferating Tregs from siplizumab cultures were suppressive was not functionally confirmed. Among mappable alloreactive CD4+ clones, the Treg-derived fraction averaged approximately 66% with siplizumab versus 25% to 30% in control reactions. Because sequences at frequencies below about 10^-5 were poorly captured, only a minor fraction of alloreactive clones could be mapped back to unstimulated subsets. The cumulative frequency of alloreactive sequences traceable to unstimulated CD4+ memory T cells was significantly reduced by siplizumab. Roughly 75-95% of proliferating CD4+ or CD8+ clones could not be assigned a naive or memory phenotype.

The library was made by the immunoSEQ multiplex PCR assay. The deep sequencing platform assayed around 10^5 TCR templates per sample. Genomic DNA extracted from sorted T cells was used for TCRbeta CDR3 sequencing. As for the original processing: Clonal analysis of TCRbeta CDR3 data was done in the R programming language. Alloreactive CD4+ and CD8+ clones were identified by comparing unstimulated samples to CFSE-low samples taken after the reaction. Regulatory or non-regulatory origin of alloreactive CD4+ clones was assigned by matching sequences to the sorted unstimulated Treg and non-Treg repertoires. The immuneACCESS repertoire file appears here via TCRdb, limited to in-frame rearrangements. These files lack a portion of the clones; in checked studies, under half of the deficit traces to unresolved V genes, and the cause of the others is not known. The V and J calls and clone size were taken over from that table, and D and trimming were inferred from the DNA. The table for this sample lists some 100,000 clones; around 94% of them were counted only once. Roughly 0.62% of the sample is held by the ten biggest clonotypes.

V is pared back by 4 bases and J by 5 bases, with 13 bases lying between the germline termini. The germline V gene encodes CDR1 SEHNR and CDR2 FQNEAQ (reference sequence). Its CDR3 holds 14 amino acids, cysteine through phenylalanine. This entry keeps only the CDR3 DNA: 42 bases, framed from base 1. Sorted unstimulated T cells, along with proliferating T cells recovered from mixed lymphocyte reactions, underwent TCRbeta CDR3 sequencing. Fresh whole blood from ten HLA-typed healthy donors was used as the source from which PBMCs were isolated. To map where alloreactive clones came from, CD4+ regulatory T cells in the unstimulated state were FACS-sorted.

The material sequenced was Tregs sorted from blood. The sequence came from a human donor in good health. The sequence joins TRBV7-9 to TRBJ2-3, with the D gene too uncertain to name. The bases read TGTGCCAGCAGCTCCCCCCCGACGGGAGATACGCAGTATTTT. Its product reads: CASSSPPTGDTQYF.